Listed below are T cell receptor beta chains from one sample, sequenced in a study of blood T cell repertoires in COVID-19. The repertoire was sequenced with immunoSEQ multiplex PCR; TCRdb's copy has only in-frame clones and lacks some. The table shows under 250,000 clones, with about 86% occurring only once. The sequencing input was PBMCs or T cells enriched from blood (not recorded which). The receptors here all came from a woman aged 50 to 60 with acute COVID-19. The CDR3 runs from the conserved cysteine through the conserved F or W. The D gene is left open where the match is weak. The size field is filled for only some rows; it gives once, few, many or a size class.

D gene: TRBD2; clone size: few; J gene: TRBJ2-2; V gene: TRBV11-2; CDR3 DNA: TGTGCCAGCAGCTTATCGGGCGGGGGGCCCACCGGGGAGCTGTTTTTT; CDR3 protein: CASSLSGGGPTGELFF
D gene: -; clone size: -; J gene: TRBJ2-5; V gene: TRBV5-1; CDR3 DNA: TGCGCCAGCAGCTTATACAGGGTCGGAGAGACCCAGTACTTC; CDR3 protein: CASSLYRVGETQYF
D gene: TRBD1; clone size: -; J gene: TRBJ1-5; V gene: TRBV9; CDR3 DNA: TGTGCCAGCAGCCGGACAGGGGGCTGGAATCAGCCCCAGCATTTT; CDR3 protein: CASSRTGGWNQPQHF
D gene: -; clone size: -; J gene: TRBJ1-6; V gene: TRBV25-1; CDR3 DNA: TGTGCCAGCAGTGAATCCCTAAGTAGCTCCTATAATTCACCCCTCCACTTT; CDR3 protein: CASSESLSSSYNSPLHF
D gene: -; clone size: -; J gene: TRBJ1-5; V gene: TRBV19; CDR3 DNA: TGTGCCAGTAAGACAGGAATCGTGGGTAGCAATCAGCCCCAGCATTTT; CDR3 protein: CASKTGIVGSNQPQHF
D gene: -; clone size: -; J gene: TRBJ2-1; V gene: TRBV24-1; CDR3 DNA: TGTGCCACCAGTGATTTCACGGGAGCCAAAGGGGATGAGCAGTTCTTC; CDR3 protein: CATSDFTGAKGDEQFF
D gene: -; clone size: -; J gene: TRBJ2-1; V gene: TRBV5-6; CDR3 DNA: TGTGCCAGCAGCGGGGGACACTACAATGAGCAGTTCTTC; CDR3 protein: CASSGGHYNEQFF
D gene: TRBD2; clone size: once; J gene: TRBJ2-1; V gene: TRBV28; CDR3 DNA: TGTGCCAGCACCTTGTTTGCAGCGGGGTCCTACAATGAGCAGTTCTTC; CDR3 protein: CASTLFAAGSYNEQFF
D gene: -; clone size: -; J gene: TRBJ2-3; V gene: TRBV19; CDR3 DNA: TGTGCCAGTACGGGGGATGGGACAGATACGCAGTATTTT; CDR3 protein: CASTGDGTDTQYF
D gene: TRBD2; clone size: -; J gene: TRBJ2-7; V gene: TRBV5-1; CDR3 DNA: TGCGCCAGCAGCATAGGGACTAGCGGACTCTACGAGCAGTACTTC; CDR3 protein: CASSIGTSGLYEQYF
D gene: -; clone size: -; J gene: TRBJ1-1; V gene: TRBV6-2/TRBV6-3; CDR3 DNA: TGTGCCAGCAGTTATGTCCAGGGCGGTACTGAAGCTTTCTTT; CDR3 protein: CASSYVQGGTEAFF
D gene: TRBD2; clone size: -; J gene: TRBJ2-3; V gene: TRBV19; CDR3 DNA: TGTGCCAGTAGTGTCCTAGCGGGTGGAGGAGGCACAGATACGCAGTATTTT; CDR3 protein: CASSVLAGGGGTDTQYF
D gene: TRBD1; clone size: once; J gene: TRBJ2-2; V gene: TRBV10-2; CDR3 DNA: TGCGCCAGCAGTAGACAGGGGGCAACGAACACCGGGGAGCTGTTTTTT; CDR3 protein: CASSRQGATNTGELFF
D gene: TRBD2; clone size: -; J gene: TRBJ2-7; V gene: TRBV28; CDR3 DNA: TGTGCCAGCTCGGAACAAGCGGGACCAGACTACGAGCAGTACTTC; CDR3 protein: CASSEQAGPDYEQYF
D gene: -; clone size: -; J gene: TRBJ1-1; V gene: TRBV7-9; CDR3 DNA: TGTGCCAGCACTCGGTTAATGAACACTGAAGCTTTCTTT; CDR3 protein: CASTRLMNTEAFF
D gene: -; clone size: -; J gene: TRBJ2-3; V gene: TRBV19; CDR3 DNA: TGTGCCAGTAGACAGCACACAGATACGCAGTATTTT; CDR3 protein: CASRQHTDTQYF
D gene: -; clone size: -; J gene: TRBJ2-3; V gene: TRBV5-1; CDR3 DNA: TGCGCCAGCAGCTCGCTGGGGGGGCACACAGATACGCAGTATTTT; CDR3 protein: CASSSLGGHTDTQYF
D gene: TRBD1; clone size: -; J gene: TRBJ2-2; V gene: TRBV24-1; CDR3 DNA: TGTGCCACCAGTGACTTGGACAGGGGAGATAACACCGGGGAGCTGTTTTTT; CDR3 protein: CATSDLDRGDNTGELFF